A single T cell receptor (beta chain) is shown here with its context. CDR1 and CDR2 from the germline V gene are SGHAT and FQNNGV. The CDR3 length is 18 residues. Germline trimming cut 5 bases from V and 5 bases from J; bases unmatched to any gene: 15. The time point denotes: patch test 1, 2 weeks after DPC sensitization. Treatment given: therapeutic diphenylcyclopropenone sensitization with weekly scalp DPC. Total RNA was extracted from unfractionated whole blood. Using its own MiXCR run on the RACE reads, TCRdb lists one record per CDR3 protein. The sample holds roughly 380,000 distinct CDR3 sequences, roughly 5% seen once. This sample is part of a study of human T cells and chemical hapten exposure.

The sample in question was whole blood, obtained in connection with sensitization to the hapten diphenylcyclopropenone (DPC). The V call is TRBV11-2, the J call TRBJ2-7, with TRBD2 identical over 13 bases. The TCR originated in a woman in her forties or fifties with alopecia areata. Some clones in this sample may be carry-over from other donors' samples. The CDR3 nucleotides are TGTGCCAGCAGCCCCCAACTGACTAGCGGGAGGACTGGGCACGAGCAGTACTTC. Its translation: CASSPQLTSGRTGHEQYF.